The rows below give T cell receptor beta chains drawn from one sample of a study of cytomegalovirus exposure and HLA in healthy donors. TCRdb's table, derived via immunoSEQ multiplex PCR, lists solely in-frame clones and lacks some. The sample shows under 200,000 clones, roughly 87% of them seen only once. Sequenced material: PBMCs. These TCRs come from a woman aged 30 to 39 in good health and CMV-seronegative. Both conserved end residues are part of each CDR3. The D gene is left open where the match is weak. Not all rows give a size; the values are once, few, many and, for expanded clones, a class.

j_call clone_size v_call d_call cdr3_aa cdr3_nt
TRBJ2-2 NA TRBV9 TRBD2 CASSGPGREGQGTGELFF TGTGCCAGCAGCGGACCCGGGCGGGAGGGCCAGGGCACCGGGGAGCTGTTTTTT
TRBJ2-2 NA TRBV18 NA CAGLRRAGELFF TGTGCCGGCCTCCGCCGGGCCGGGGAGCTGTTTTTT
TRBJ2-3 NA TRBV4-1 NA CASSQGGTGTDTQYF TGCGCCAGCAGCCAAGGGGGCACGGGCACAGATACGCAGTATTTT
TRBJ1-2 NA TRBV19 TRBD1 CASIPGTATSYGYTF TGTGCCAGTATTCCCGGGACAGCCACCTCCTATGGCTACACCTTC
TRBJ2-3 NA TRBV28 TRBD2 CASRPTTGGLGDTQYF TGTGCCAGCAGACCTACCACGGGAGGGTTGGGAGATACGCAGTATTTT
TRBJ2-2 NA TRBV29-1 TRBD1 CSVADRGVDTGELFF TGCAGCGTCGCCGACAGGGGAGTAGACACCGGGGAGCTGTTTTTT
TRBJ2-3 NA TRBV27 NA CASHKGGFTDTQYF TGTGCCAGCCATAAAGGGGGATTCACAGATACGCAGTATTTT
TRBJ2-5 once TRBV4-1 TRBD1 CASSHSPGQGSETQYF TGCGCCAGCAGCCATTCCCCGGGACAGGGGTCGGAGACCCAGTACTTC
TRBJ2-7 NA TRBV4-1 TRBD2 CASSQDPTSGGSYEQYF TGCGCCAGCAGCCAAGATCCGACTAGCGGGGGATCCTACGAGCAGTACTTC
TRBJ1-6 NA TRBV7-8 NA CASSLIGRGNSPLHF TGTGCCAGCAGCTTAATTGGCAGGGGCAATTCACCCCTCCACTTT
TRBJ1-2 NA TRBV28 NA CASSPRLGINTF TGTGCCAGCAGTCCTCGCCTAGGAATCAACACCTTC
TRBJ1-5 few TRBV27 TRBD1 CASSPDRGSLAQHF TGTGCCAGCAGTCCCGACAGGGGGAGTCTAGCCCAGCATTTT
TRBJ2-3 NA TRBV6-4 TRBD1 CASSTGVTDTQYF TGTGCCAGCAGTACAGGGGTCACAGATACGCAGTATTTT
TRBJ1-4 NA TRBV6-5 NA CASSSLEGSNEKLFF TGTGCCAGCAGCTCCCTCGAGGGCTCTAATGAAAAACTGTTTTTT
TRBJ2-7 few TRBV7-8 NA CASSLGHTYEQYF TGTGCCAGCAGCTTGGGGCATACCTACGAGCAGTACTTC
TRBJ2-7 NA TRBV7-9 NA CASSPEGGGEQYF TGTGCCAGCAGCCCAGAGGGGGGGGGCGAGCAGTACTTC
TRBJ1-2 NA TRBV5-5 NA CASSSTPGQTINYGYTF TGTGCCAGCAGCTCAACCCCCGGACAGACTATTAACTATGGCTACACCTTC
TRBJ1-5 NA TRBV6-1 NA CASSEGGNQPQHF TGTGCCAGCAGTGAAGGAGGGAATCAGCCCCAGCATTTT
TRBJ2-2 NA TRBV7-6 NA CASSLEVAANTGELFF TGTGCCAGCAGCTTAGAAGTAGCGGCGAACACCGGGGAGCTGTTTTTT
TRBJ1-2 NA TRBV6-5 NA CASSHGGWNYGYTF TGTGCCAGCAGCCACGGAGGGTGGAACTATGGCTACACCTTC
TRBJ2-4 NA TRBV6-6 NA CASSDRTLAKNIQYF TGTGCCAGCAGCGACAGGACTCTAGCCAAAAACATTCAGTACTTC
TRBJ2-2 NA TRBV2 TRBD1 CASSLDRGVGELFF TGTGCCAGCAGTTTGGACAGGGGGGTCGGGGAGCTGTTTTTT
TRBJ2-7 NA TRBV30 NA CAWSVGGNVEQYF TGTGCCTGGAGTGTTGGCGGGAACGTCGAGCAGTACTTC
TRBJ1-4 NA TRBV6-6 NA CASRKPGAEEKLFF TGTGCCAGCCGTAAACCAGGGGCAGAGGAAAAACTGTTTTTT
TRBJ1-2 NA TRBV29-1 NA CSVEDFRSGRGNYGYTF TGCAGCGTTGAAGATTTCCGCTCCGGAAGGGGTAACTATGGCTACACCTTC
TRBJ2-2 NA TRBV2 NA CASSELGILRTGELFF TGTGCCAGCAGTGAACTCGGGATCCTTCGAACCGGGGAGCTGTTTTTT
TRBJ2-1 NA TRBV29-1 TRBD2 CSVQGLAGVYNEQFF TGCAGCGTTCAGGGACTAGCGGGAGTATACAATGAGCAGTTCTTC
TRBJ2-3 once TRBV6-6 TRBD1 CASRRTGGESTDTQYF TGTGCCAGCAGAAGGACAGGGGGCGAAAGCACAGATACGCAGTATTTT
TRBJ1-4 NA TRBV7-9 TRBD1 CASSPAGTGGEKLFF TGTGCCAGCAGCCCCGCCGGGACAGGGGGTGAAAAACTGTTTTTT
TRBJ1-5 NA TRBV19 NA CASSPDSTTKNQPQHF TGTGCCAGTAGCCCGGACAGTACCACTAAAAACCAGCCCCAGCATTTT
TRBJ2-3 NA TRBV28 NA CASSPGGRTDTQYF TGTGCCAGCAGCCCCGGGGGGCGCACAGATACGCAGTATTTT
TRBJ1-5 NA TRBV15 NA CATQEGGDQPQHF TGTGCCACCCAGGAAGGAGGAGATCAGCCCCAGCATTTT
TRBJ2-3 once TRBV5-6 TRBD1 CASTWDRSSTDTQYF TGTGCCAGCACCTGGGACAGGAGCAGCACAGATACGCAGTATTTT
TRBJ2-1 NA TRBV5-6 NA CASRPTGRNEQFF TGTGCCAGCAGGCCGACAGGGAGGAATGAGCAGTTCTTC
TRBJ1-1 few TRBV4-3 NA CASSQAGGNTEAFF TGCGCCAGCAGCCAAGCCGGGGGGAACACTGAAGCTTTCTTT
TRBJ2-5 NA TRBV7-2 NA CASSLGGGSQTQYF TGTGCCAGCAGCTTGGGGGGGGGCAGTCAGACCCAGTACTTC
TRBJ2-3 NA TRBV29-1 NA CSFPESGQGRTDTQYF TGCAGCTTCCCAGAATCGGGGCAGGGGCGGACAGATACGCAGTATTTT
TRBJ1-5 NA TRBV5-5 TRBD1 CASSFRDRGVVVNQPQHF TGTGCCAGCAGCTTCAGGGACAGGGGTGTCGTTGTCAATCAGCCCCAGCATTTT
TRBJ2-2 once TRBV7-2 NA CASSPGRIGELFF TGTGCCAGCAGCCCAGGCCGCATCGGGGAGCTGTTTTTT
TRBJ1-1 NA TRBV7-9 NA CASSLNGHHTEAFF TGTGCCAGCAGCTTAAACGGACACCACACTGAAGCTTTCTTT
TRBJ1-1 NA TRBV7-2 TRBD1 CASSQRTGLNTEAFF TGTGCCAGCAGTCAGAGGACAGGGCTGAACACTGAAGCTTTCTTT